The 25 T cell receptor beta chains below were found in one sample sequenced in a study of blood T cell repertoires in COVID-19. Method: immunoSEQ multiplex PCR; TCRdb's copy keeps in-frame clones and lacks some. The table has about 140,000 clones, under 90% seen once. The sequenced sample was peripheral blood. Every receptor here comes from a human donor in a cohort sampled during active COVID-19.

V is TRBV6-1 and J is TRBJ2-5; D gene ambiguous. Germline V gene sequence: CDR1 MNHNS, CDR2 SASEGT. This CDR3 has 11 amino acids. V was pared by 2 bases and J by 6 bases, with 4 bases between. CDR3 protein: CASSELKTQYF. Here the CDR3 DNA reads TGTGCCAGCAGTGAACTAAAGACCCAGTACTTC.

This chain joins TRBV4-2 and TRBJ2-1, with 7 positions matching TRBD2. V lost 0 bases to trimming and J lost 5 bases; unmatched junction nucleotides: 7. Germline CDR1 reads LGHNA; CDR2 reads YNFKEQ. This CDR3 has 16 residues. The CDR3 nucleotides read TGTGCCAGCAGCCAAGATCCGGGTCTAGCGGACAATGAGCAGTTCTTC. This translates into CASSQDPGLADNEQFF.

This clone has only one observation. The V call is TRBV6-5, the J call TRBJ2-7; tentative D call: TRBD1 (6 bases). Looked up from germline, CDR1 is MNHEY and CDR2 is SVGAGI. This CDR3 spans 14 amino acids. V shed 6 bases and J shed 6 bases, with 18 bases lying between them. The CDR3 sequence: CASRGRTEGVEQYF. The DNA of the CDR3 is TGTGCCAGCAGGGGTCGGACAGAAGGGGTCGAGCAGTACTTC.

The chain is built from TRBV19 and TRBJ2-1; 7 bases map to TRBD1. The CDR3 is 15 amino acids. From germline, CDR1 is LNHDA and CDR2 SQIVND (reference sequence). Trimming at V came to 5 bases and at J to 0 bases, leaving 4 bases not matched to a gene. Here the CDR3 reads CASSPRTGSYNEQFF. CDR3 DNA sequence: TGTGCCAGTAGTCCGCGGACAGGCTCCTACAATGAGCAGTTCTTC. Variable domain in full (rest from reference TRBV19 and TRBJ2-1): DGGITQSPKYLFRKEGQNVTLSCEQNLNHDAMYWYRQDPGQGLRLIYYSQIVNDFQKGDIAEGYSVSREKKESFPLTVTSAQKNPTAFYLCASSPRTGSYNEQFFGPGTRLTVL.

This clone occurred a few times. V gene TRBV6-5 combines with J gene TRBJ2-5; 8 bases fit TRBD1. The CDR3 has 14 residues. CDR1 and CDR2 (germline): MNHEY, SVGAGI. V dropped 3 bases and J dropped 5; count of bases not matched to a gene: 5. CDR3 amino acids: CASSYPGGGETQYF. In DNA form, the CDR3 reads TGTGCCAGCAGTTATCCAGGGGGCGGCGAGACCCAGTACTTC.

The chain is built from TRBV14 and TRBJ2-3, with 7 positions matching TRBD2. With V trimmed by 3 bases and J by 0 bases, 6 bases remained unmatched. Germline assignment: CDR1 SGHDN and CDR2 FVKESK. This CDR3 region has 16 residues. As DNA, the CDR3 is TGTGCCAGCAGCCATCCTAGCGGACATAGCACAGATACGCAGTATTTT. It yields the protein CASSHPSGHSTDTQYF.

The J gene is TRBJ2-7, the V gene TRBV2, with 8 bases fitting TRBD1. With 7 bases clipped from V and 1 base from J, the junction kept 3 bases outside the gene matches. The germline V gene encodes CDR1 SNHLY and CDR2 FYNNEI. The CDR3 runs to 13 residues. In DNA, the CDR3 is TGTGCCAGCAACGGACAGGGATCCTACGAGCAGTACTTC. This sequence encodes CASNGQGSYEQYF.

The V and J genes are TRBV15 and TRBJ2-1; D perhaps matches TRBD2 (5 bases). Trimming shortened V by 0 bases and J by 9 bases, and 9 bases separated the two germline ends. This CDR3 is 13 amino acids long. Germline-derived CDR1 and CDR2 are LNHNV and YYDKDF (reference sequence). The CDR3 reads CATSRDPAGEQFF. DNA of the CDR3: TGTGCCACCAGCAGAGACCCCGCGGGTGAGCAGTTCTTC.

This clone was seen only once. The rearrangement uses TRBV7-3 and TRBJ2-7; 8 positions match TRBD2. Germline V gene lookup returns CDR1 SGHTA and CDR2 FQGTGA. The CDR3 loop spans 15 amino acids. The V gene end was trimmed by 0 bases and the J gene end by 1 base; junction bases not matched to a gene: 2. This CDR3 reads CASSLTGTSSYEQYF. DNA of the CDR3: TGTGCCAGCAGCTTAACCGGGACTAGTTCCTACGAGCAGTACTTC.

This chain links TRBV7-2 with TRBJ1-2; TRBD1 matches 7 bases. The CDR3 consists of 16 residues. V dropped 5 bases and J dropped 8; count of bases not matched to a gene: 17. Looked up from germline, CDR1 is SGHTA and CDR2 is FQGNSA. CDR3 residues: CASSTRTGLVPGGYTF. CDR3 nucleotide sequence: TGTGCCAGCAGCACCCGGACAGGCCTGGTCCCGGGGGGCTACACCTTC. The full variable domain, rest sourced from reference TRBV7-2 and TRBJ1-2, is GAGVSQSPSNKVTEKGKDVELRCDPISGHTALYWYRQSLGQGLEFLIYFQGNSAPDKSGLPSDRFSAERTGGSVSTLTIQRTQQEDSAVYLCASSTRTGLVPGGYTFGSGTRLTVV.

The CDR3 sequence is CASSISASSLYEQYF. For the CDR3, the DNA is TGTGCCAGTAGTATCTCGGCTAGCTCACTCTACGAGCAGTACTTC. This chain connects TRBV19 to TRBJ2-7, with D possibly matching TRBD2 (5 bases). The germline V gene encodes CDR1 LNHDA and CDR2 SQIVND (reference sequence). The CDR3 totals 15 residues. V was pared by 3 bases and J by 3 bases, with 15 bases between.

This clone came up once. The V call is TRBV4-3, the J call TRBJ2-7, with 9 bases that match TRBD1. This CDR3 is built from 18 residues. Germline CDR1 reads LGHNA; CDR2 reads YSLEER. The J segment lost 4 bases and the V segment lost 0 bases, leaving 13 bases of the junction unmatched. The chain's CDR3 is CASSQEMVVGQGFYEQYF. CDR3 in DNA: TGCGCCAGCAGCCAAGAGATGGTTGTGGGACAGGGATTTTACGAGCAGTACTTC.

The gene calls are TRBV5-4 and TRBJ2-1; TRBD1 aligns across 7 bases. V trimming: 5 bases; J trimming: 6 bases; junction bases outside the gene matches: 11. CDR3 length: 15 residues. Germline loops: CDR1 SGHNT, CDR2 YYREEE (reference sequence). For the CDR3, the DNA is TGTGCCAGCAGTACCCTACAGGGGATTGGCAATGAGCAGTTCTTC. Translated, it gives CASSTLQGIGNEQFF.

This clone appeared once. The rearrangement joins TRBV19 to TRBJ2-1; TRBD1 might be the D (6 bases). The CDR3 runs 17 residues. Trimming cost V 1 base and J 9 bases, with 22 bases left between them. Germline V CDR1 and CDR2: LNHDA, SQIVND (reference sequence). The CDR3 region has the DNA TGTGCCAGTAGTATAGGGTTTGGGGGAATAATAGGGGGTGAGCAGTTCTTC. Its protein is CASSIGFGGIIGGEQFF. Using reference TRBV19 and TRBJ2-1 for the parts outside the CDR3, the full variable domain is DGGITQSPKYLFRKEGQNVTLSCEQNLNHDAMYWYRQDPGQGLRLIYYSQIVNDFQKGDIAEGYSVSREKKESFPLTVTSAQKNPTAFYLCASSIGFGGIIGGEQFFGPGTRLTVL.

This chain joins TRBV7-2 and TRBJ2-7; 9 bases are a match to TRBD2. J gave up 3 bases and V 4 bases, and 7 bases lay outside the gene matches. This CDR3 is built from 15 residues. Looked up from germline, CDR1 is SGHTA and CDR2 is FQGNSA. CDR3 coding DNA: TGTGCCAGCAGCTGGTTGACTAGCGGATTCTACGAGCAGTACTTC. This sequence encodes CASSWLTSGFYEQYF.

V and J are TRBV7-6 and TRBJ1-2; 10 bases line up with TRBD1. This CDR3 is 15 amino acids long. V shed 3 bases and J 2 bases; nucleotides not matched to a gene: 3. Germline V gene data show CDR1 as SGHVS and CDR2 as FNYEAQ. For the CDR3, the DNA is TGTGCCAGCAGCTTCTCGGGACAGGGGAACTATGGCTACACCTTC. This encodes CASSFSGQGNYGYTF.

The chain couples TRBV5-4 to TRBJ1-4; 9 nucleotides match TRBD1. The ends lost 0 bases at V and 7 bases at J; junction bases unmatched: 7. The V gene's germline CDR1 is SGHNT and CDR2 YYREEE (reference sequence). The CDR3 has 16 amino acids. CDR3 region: CASSLVGQGKSEKLFF. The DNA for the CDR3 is TGTGCCAGCAGCTTGGTTGGACAGGGGAAAAGTGAAAAACTGTTTTTT.

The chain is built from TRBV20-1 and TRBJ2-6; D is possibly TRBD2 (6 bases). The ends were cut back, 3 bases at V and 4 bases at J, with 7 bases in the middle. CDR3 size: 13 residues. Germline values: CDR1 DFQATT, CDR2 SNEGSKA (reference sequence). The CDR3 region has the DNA TGCAGTGCTAGTCGGGGGGGGGCCAACGTCCTGACTTTC. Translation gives CSASRGGANVLTF.

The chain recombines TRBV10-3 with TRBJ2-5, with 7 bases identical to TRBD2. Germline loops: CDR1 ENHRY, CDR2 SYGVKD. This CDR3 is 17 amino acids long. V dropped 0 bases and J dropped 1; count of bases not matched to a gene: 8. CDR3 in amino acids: CAISESPPGGIQETQYF. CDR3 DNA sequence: TGTGCCATCAGTGAGTCCCCGCCGGGAGGAATCCAAGAGACCCAGTACTTC.

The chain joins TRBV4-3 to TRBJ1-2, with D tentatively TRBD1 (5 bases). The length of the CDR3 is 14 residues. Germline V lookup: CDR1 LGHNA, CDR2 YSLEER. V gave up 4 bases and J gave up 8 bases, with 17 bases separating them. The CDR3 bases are TGCGCCAGCAGCCCCTCGGCGGCAGGGAGGGGCTACACCTTC. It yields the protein CASSPSAAGRGYTF.

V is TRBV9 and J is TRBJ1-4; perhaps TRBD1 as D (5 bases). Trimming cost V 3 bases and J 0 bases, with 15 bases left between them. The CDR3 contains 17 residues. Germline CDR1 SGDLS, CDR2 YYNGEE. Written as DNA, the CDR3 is TGTGCCAGCAGCGACATGCGGGCGGGGGCAACTAATGAAAAACTGTTTTTT. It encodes CASSDMRAGATNEKLFF.

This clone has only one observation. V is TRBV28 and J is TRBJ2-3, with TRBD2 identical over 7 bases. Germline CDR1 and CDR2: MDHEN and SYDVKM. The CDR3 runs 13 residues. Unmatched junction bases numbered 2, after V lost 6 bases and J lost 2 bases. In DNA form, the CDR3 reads TGTGCCAGCAGGGGGAGGGCCACAGATACGCAGTATTTT. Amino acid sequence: CASRGRATDTQYF.

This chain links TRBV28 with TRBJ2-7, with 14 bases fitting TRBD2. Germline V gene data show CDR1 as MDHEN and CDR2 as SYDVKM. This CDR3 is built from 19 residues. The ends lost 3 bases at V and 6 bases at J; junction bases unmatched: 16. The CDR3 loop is CASSLSPGTSGSWGTEQYF. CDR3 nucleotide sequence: TGTGCCAGCAGTTTGAGCCCCGGGACTAGCGGGAGTTGGGGAACCGAGCAGTACTTC.

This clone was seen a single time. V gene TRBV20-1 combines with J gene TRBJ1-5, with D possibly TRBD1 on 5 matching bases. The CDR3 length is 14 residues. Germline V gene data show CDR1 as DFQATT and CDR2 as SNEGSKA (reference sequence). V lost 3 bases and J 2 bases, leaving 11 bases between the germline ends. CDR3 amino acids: CSASYPRGNQPQHF. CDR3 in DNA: TGCAGTGCTAGTTACCCCAGGGGCAATCAGCCCCAGCATTTT.

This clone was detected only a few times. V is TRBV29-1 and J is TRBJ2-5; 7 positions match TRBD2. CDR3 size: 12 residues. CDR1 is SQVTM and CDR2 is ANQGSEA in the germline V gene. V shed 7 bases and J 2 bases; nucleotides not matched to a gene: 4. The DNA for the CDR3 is TGCAGCGCCAGGACTAGGCAAGAGACCCAGTACTTC. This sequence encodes CSARTRQETQYF. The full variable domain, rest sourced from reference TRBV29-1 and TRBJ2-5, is SAVISQKPSRDICQRGTSLTIQCQVDSQVTMMFWYRQQPGQSLTLIATANQGSEATYESGFVIDKFPISRPNLTFSTLTVSNMSPEDSSIYLCSARTRQETQYFGPGTRLLVL.